Presented here are 14 T cell receptor beta chains from one specimen sequenced in a study of radiotherapy plus CTLA-4 blockade in lung cancer. Profiled with immunoSEQ multiplex PCR; TCRdb holds only in-frame clones, not every one. Of over 30,000 clones listed, roughly three quarters were seen once; the top ten hold roughly 4.3%. Sequencing was performed on peripheral blood, taken from a patient treated with radiotherapy plus ipilimumab. These receptors were obtained from a human donor with non-small cell lung cancer whose response to radiotherapy plus ipilimumab could not be evaluated.

The chain couples TRBV19 to TRBJ2-2, with 7 bases aligning to TRBD1. The length of the CDR3 is 14 residues. V was pared by 6 bases and J by 5 bases, with 6 bases of the junction left unmatched. CDR1 and CDR2 (germline): LNHDA, SQIVND (reference sequence). The CDR3 DNA reads as TGTGCCAGTAGGGACAGGTTATGGACCGGGGAGCTGTTTTTT. Amino acids: CASRDRLWTGELFF.

The CDR3: CASSVNRGRAYEQYF. The DNA for the CDR3 is TGTGCCAGCAGCGTAAACAGGGGGCGCGCCTACGAGCAGTACTTC. The gene calls are TRBV7-9 and TRBJ2-7; 9 nucleotides match TRBD1. The germline V gene has CDR1 SEHNR and CDR2 FQNEAQ (reference sequence). J gave up 2 bases and V 5 bases, and 7 bases lay outside the gene matches. This CDR3 is built from 15 residues.

The J gene is TRBJ2-1, the V gene TRBV6-5, with 8 bases fitting TRBD2. The germline V gene encodes CDR1 MNHEY and CDR2 SVGAGI. CDR3 length equals 15 residues. V dropped 8 bases and J dropped 10; count of bases not matched to a gene: 16. DNA for the CDR3: TGTGCCAGCCGACCAATAATAGCGGGATCAGGAGAGCAGTTCTTC. As protein: CASRPIIAGSGEQFF.

V gene TRBV18 combines with J gene TRBJ2-7, with 11 bases aligning to TRBD1. The CDR3 runs to 15 residues. CDR1 and CDR2 (germline): KGHSH, LQKENI. Germline trimming cut 6 bases from V and 2 bases from J; bases unmatched to any gene: 6. The CDR3 region is CASSSRDRGAYEQYF. CDR3 DNA sequence: TGTGCCAGCTCTTCGCGGGACAGGGGGGCCTACGAGCAGTACTTC.

This clone occurred a few times. The chain has TRBV7-2 and TRBJ1-2; 8 bases align to TRBD1. The CDR3 length is 14 residues. With V trimmed by 2 bases and J by 3 bases, 2 bases remained unmatched. CDR1 is SGHTA, CDR2 FQGNSA, per germline. The CDR3 sequence is CASSLNRGDYGYTF. Here the CDR3 DNA reads TGTGCCAGCAGCTTAAACAGGGGGGACTATGGCTACACCTTC.

The chain carries TRBV18 and TRBJ1-2; TRBD1 matches at 8 bases. This CDR3 is 12 amino acids long. Germline values: CDR1 KGHSH, CDR2 LQKENI. Germline trimming cut 6 bases from V and 8 bases from J; bases unmatched to any gene: 5. The CDR3 loop reads CASSSDRVGYTF. The CDR3 DNA sequence: TGTGCCAGCTCGTCGGACAGGGTCGGCTACACCTTC.

V usage is TRBV9 and J usage is TRBJ2-2; the match to TRBD2 covers 7 bases. Germline V lookup: CDR1 SGDLS, CDR2 YYNGEE. The trim removed 4 bases at V and 4 bases at J, leaving 7 bases unmatched. CDR3 size: 15 residues. CDR3 residues: CASSPGIAGTGELFF. CDR3 nucleotides: TGTGCCAGCAGCCCCGGGATAGCGGGCACCGGGGAGCTGTTTTTT.

This rearrangement joins TRBV28 to TRBJ2-7, with D tentatively TRBD1 (5 bases). V lost 5 bases to trimming and J lost 2 bases, with 13 bases between them. The CDR3 runs to 14 residues. The germline gives CDR1 MDHEN, CDR2 SYDVKM. The DNA of the CDR3 is TGTGCCAGCAGTCCTGACAGAATAACCTACGAGCAGTACTTC. It specifies CASSPDRITYEQYF. Filled out from reference TRBV28 and TRBJ2-7, the complete variable domain reads DVKVTQSSRYLVKRTGEKVFLECVQDMDHENMFWYRQDPGLGLRLIYFSYDVKMKEKGDIPEGYSVSREKKERFSLILESASTNQTSMYLCASSPDRITYEQYFGPGTRLTVT.

The genes are TRBV19 and TRBJ2-2; D might be TRBD1 (6 bases). V lost 1 base, J lost 3 bases, and 12 bases lay in between. The germline CDR1 and CDR2 sequences are LNHDA and SQIVND (reference sequence). The CDR3 length is 16 residues. The DNA for the CDR3 is TGTGCCAGTAGTATAGGTCCAGGGGTTCACACCGGGGAGCTGTTTTTT. This encodes CASSIGPGVHTGELFF. The full variable domain, in which reference TRBV19 and TRBJ2-2 provide the parts outside the CDR3, is DGGITQSPKYLFRKEGQNVTLSCEQNLNHDAMYWYRQDPGQGLRLIYYSQIVNDFQKGDIAEGYSVSREKKESFPLTVTSAQKNPTAFYLCASSIGPGVHTGELFFGEGSRLTVL.

Turning to this clone: A much bigger clone sits one base away, suggesting this may be a read error. The rearrangement joins TRBV27 to TRBJ1-2; D ambiguous. Germline CDR1 reads MNHEY; CDR2 reads SMNVEV (reference sequence). The CDR3 is 15 residues long. V lost 2 bases and J lost 5, with 15 bases in between. The CDR3 protein is CASSLEGRRQYGYTF. For the CDR3, the DNA is TGTGCCAGCAGTTTAGAGGGCAGGAGGCAATATGGCTACACCTTC.

This chain connects TRBV10-3 to TRBJ2-7; 7 nucleotides align to TRBD1. Per the germline V gene, CDR1 is ENHRY and CDR2 is SYGVKD. V was pared by 8 bases and J by 1 base, with 5 bases of the junction left unmatched. CDR3 size: 13 residues. Here the CDR3 DNA reads TGTGCCATCGGGGACAGTCGATCCTACGAGCAGTACTTC. Protein: CAIGDSRSYEQYF.

This chain connects TRBV6-4 to TRBJ2-1; 11 nucleotides match TRBD2. Germline V gene data show CDR1 as MRHNA and CDR2 as SNTAGT. The CDR3 consists of 14 residues. V was clipped by 5 bases and J by 9 bases; unmatched bases: 6. CDR3 in DNA: TGTGCCAGCAGTCAACTAGCGGGAGAGGGTGAGCAGTTCTTC. It specifies CASSQLAGEGEQFF.

J is TRBJ1-4 and V is TRBV7-2; D perhaps matches TRBD1 (6 bases). The CDR3 runs 14 residues. The germline V and J ends were trimmed by 2 bases and 5 bases, with 9 bases remaining between them. The germline V gene encodes CDR1 SGHTA and CDR2 FQGNSA. The DNA of the CDR3 is TGTGCCAGCAGCTTAAACACAGGGAATGAAAAACTGTTTTTT. This encodes CASSLNTGNEKLFF.

V usage is TRBV5-1 and J usage is TRBJ2-2; TRBD2 aligns across 8 bases. This CDR3 has 15 amino acids. V dropped 2 bases and J dropped 3; count of bases not matched to a gene: 3. CDR1 SGHRS and CDR2 YFSETQ come from the germline V gene. CDR3 nucleotide sequence: TGCGCCAGCAGCTTCCGGGAGGGCCACACCGGGGAGCTGTTTTTT. Translating gives CASSFREGHTGELFF.